This T cell receptor beta chain was observed in a study of blood T cells in healthy people across ages. A second roughly 6 to 11 cycle PCR used barcoded and J-beta primers. TCRdb recomputed calls from the 5' RACE reads with MiXCR, one row per CDR3 protein. The sample carries just under 900,000 distinct CDR3 sequences, 29% recorded once. This TCR derives from a woman of 80 years or more in good health. The sample comprised blood.

Here the CDR3 DNA reads TGCGCCAGCAGCCAAGATCCGGCCGCCCGGGATACGCAGTATTTT. Protein product: CASSQDPAARDTQYF. The chain recombines TRBV4-1 with TRBJ2-3; D gene uncertain. CDR3 length: 15 residues. Germline V gene data show CDR1 as MGHRA and CDR2 as YSYEKL. V gave up 0 bases and J gave up 6 bases, with 13 bases separating them.